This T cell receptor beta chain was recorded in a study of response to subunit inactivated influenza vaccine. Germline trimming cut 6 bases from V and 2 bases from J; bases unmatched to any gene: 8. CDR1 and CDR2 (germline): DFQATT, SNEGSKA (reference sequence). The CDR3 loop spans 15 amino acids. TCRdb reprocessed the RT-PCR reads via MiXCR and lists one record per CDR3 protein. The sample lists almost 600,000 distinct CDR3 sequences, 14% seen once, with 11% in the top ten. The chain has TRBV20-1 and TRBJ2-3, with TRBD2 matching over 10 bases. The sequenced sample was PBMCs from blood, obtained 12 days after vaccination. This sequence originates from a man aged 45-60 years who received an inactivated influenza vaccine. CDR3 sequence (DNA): TGCAGTGCCGAAACCGGGACTAGCGCCACAGATACGCAGTATTTT. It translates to CSAETGTSATDTQYF.